This is a list of T cell receptor beta chains from one sample in a study of shared clonotypes between healthy human individuals. Produced via immunoSEQ multiplex PCR; TCRdb's table is partial and in-frame only. The sample consists of just over 2,000,000 clones, about 94% of them appearing once. Sequenced input: naive CD8+ T cells sorted from blood. The receptors come from a man younger than 35 in good health. CDR3s include the opening cysteine and the closing phenylalanine or tryptophan. D genes are given only for firm matches. A clone size is listed for some rows: how often the clone was seen (once, few, many), or a class if it is expanded.

j_call,v_call,clone_size,d_call,cdr3_nt,cdr3_aa
TRBJ1-3,TRBV11-2,.,.,TGTGCCAGCAGCTTAGAATCTGCCTCTGGAAACACCATATATTTT,CASSLESASGNTIYF
TRBJ2-7,TRBV19,.,.,TGTGCCAGTAGTGCCGGGACCTCCTACGAGCAGTACTTC,CASSAGTSYEQYF
TRBJ2-1,TRBV4-1,.,.,TGCGCCAGCAGCCAACCCGTGGGGGGTATCAATGAGCAGTTCTTC,CASSQPVGGINEQFF
TRBJ1-3,TRBV6-6,.,TRBD1,TGTGCCAGCAGTCCGACAGGGGGGGACACCATATATTTT,CASSPTGGDTIYF
TRBJ2-1,TRBV7-9,once,.,TGTGCCAGCAGCTTAGGTGGAGAGGAGCAGTTCTTC,CASSLGGEEQFF
TRBJ2-1,TRBV6-6,.,TRBD2,TGTGCCAGCAGTCCCAGGACTAGCGGGAGATTACGCGAGCAGTTCTTC,CASSPRTSGRLREQFF
TRBJ2-1,TRBV7-6,.,TRBD1,TGTGCCAGCAGCTTAGCCGGGACAGGGTCGGGTGAGCAGTTCTTC,CASSLAGTGSGEQFF
TRBJ1-3,TRBV7-9,.,TRBD1,TGTGCCAGCAGCCCACCTCCCGGGACAGGGATCTCTGGAAACACCATATATTTT,CASSPPPGTGISGNTIYF
TRBJ2-1,TRBV11-2,.,.,TGTGCCAGCAGCTTAGTTGCTAGGATTCCACACAATGAGCAGTTCTTC,CASSLVARIPHNEQFF
TRBJ2-6,TRBV5-6,.,TRBD1,TGTGCCAGCAGCTTGGTAATTCAGGGGGAGTCTGGGGCCAACGTCCTGACTTTC,CASSLVIQGESGANVLTF
TRBJ1-1,TRBV30,.,TRBD1,TGTGCCTGGAGCCCCGGGACAGGGACGAGCACTGAAGCTTTCTTT,CAWSPGTGTSTEAFF
TRBJ2-7,TRBV11-3,.,.,TGTGCCAGCAGCTTAGATGCAGGCTCCTACGAGCAGTACTTC,CASSLDAGSYEQYF
TRBJ2-5,TRBV6-1,.,TRBD1,TGTGCCAGCAGTTTGGACAGGGCAGAGACCCAGTACTTC,CASSLDRAETQYF
TRBJ1-1,TRBV9,.,.,TGTGCCAGCAGCTCTGGGGAAACTGAAGCTTTCTTT,CASSSGETEAFF
TRBJ2-7,TRBV4-3,few,.,TGCGCCAGCAGCCAGGGAGCGAGCTACGGGGAGCAGTACTTC,CASSQGASYGEQYF
TRBJ2-1,TRBV18,.,.,TGTGCCAGCTCACCACCGAAGGGCGATGAGCAGTTCTTC,CASSPPKGDEQFF
TRBJ2-7,TRBV11-2,.,TRBD1,TGTGCCAGCAGTCAGGACAGGGAGGCCTACGAGCAGTACTTC,CASSQDREAYEQYF
TRBJ2-5,TRBV19,.,.,TGTGCCAGTAGTTCTCCCTGGGAGGGGGCGCAAGAGACCCAGTACTTC,CASSSPWEGAQETQYF
TRBJ2-1,TRBV4-3,once,.,TGCGCCAGCAGCCAAGACCGGGACGGAACCTACAATGAGCAGTTCTTC,CASSQDRDGTYNEQFF
TRBJ2-7,TRBV28,.,.,TGTGCCAGCAGTTTGGGCAACTCCTACGAGCAGTACTTC,CASSLGNSYEQYF
TRBJ1-4,TRBV6-1,.,.,TGTGCCAGCAGTGAGAGAAGGCAGGATAATGAAAAACTGTTTTTT,CASSERRQDNEKLFF
TRBJ2-5,TRBV15,.,TRBD2,TGTGCCACCAGCAAAGGACTAGCGGGAGGGCCGGGGGAGACCCAGTACTTC,CATSKGLAGGPGETQYF
TRBJ2-7,TRBV7-8,.,.,TGTGCCAGCACGACTCGGCCAGGGGCCTACGAGCAGTACTTC,CASTTRPGAYEQYF
TRBJ2-2,TRBV4-1,.,.,TGCGCCAGCAGCCAAGAGAGGCGGGACACCGGGGAGCTGTTTTTT,CASSQERRDTGELFF
TRBJ2-7,TRBV7-8,once,.,TGTGCCAGCAGCTTAAATAGTGGTACCTACGAGCAGTACTTC,CASSLNSGTYEQYF
TRBJ2-7,TRBV2,once,.,TGTGCCAGCAACTGGGACAAGACCTACGAGCAGTACTTC,CASNWDKTYEQYF
TRBJ2-6,TRBV6-1,.,.,TGTGCCAGTGAGGAAGGGGCCAACGTCCTGACTTTC,CASEEGANVLTF
TRBJ2-7,TRBV27,.,TRBD1,TGTGCCAGCAGTTTTTGGTTAGGGGGCGTGTACGAGCAGTACTTC,CASSFWLGGVYEQYF
TRBJ2-7,TRBV7-9,once,.,TGTGCCAGCAGCCAGCCCCACGCGGTCGGCCTGGAGGGACTCTACGAGCAGTACTTC,CASSQPHAVGLEGLYEQYF
TRBJ2-3,TRBV6-6,.,.,TGTGCCAGCAGTTATCCCGGGATCACAGATACGCAGTATTTT,CASSYPGITDTQYF
TRBJ2-1,TRBV4-1,once,.,TGCGCCAGCAGCCAGCTGGGCAGGGTTGAGCAGTTCTTC,CASSQLGRVEQFF
TRBJ1-5,TRBV5-1,.,.,TGCGCCAGCAGCTCCGTTTTTCAGCCCCAGCATTTT,CASSSVFQPQHF
TRBJ1-1,TRBV6-5,.,.,TGTGCCAGCAGTTACTCGCCGTCGGGAAGTGCTTTCTTT,CASSYSPSGSAFF
TRBJ2-7,TRBV7-8,.,TRBD2,TGTGCCAGCGCCAGCGGGGATTACGAGCAGTACTTC,CASASGDYEQYF
TRBJ1-2,TRBV30,once,TRBD1,TGTGCCGGACCGACAGGGGACGGCTACACCTTC,CAGPTGDGYTF
TRBJ2-3,TRBV7-9,.,.,TGTGCCAGTCAGACTGAAGCTAGCACAGATACGCAGTATTTT,CASQTEASTDTQYF
TRBJ2-5,TRBV30,.,.,TGTGCCTGGAGCCCCAGGACAGAGGTCCAAGAGACCCAGTACTTC,CAWSPRTEVQETQYF
TRBJ2-3,TRBV11-2,.,.,TGTGCCAGCAGTTTCGCCCACAGCCCCACAGATACGCAGTATTTT,CASSFAHSPTDTQYF
TRBJ2-2,TRBV19,.,.,TGTGCCAGTAGTATTAAGACAGTCACCGGGGAGCTGTTTTTT,CASSIKTVTGELFF
TRBJ2-1,TRBV4-1,.,.,TGCGCCAGCAGCCAAGAGGGACGTAACTCCTACAATGAGCAGTTCTTC,CASSQEGRNSYNEQFF
TRBJ1-6,TRBV6-1,.,.,TGTGCCAGCAGTGAAGCTTTGGTTGTCGCCTATAATTCACCCCTCCACTTT,CASSEALVVAYNSPLHF
TRBJ2-5,TRBV19,once,.,TGTGCCAGTAGTTTAGGGGTCGGCGGGGAGACCCAGTACTTC,CASSLGVGGETQYF
TRBJ1-1,TRBV5-6,once,.,TGTGCCAGCAGCTCGGACACCTTCACTGAAGCTTTCTTT,CASSSDTFTEAFF
TRBJ2-6,TRBV6-5,.,.,TGTGCCAGCAGTTACCCCGGGGCAGGGGCCAACGTCCTGACTTTC,CASSYPGAGANVLTF
TRBJ2-6,TRBV27,.,.,TGTGCCAGCACCCCAGTAGGGGTTTCTGGGGCCAACGTCCTGACTTTC,CASTPVGVSGANVLTF
TRBJ2-7,TRBV15,.,TRBD1,TGTGCCACCAGCAGAATCCAGACAGGGTTGCAATCCTACGAGCAGTACTTC,CATSRIQTGLQSYEQYF
TRBJ2-5,TRBV4-1,.,.,TGCGCCAGCAGCCAAGATCTTGGGGTCAACCGGGAGACCCAGTACTTC,CASSQDLGVNRETQYF
TRBJ2-7,TRBV25-1,.,TRBD1,TGTGCCAGCAGTGTCGGGACAGGGCCCTACGAGCAGTACTTC,CASSVGTGPYEQYF
TRBJ2-7,TRBV5-4,.,.,TGTGCCAGCAGCGGACCAAGGACAGCCTACGAGCAGTACTTC,CASSGPRTAYEQYF
TRBJ2-1,TRBV19,.,TRBD1,TGTGCCTCCGAGGACAGGGCCTACAATGAGCAGTTCTTC,CASEDRAYNEQFF
TRBJ2-5,TRBV27,.,.,TGTGCCAGCAGTCCGTATATGGGCGGACCTGGGGGCCAAGAGACCCAGTACTTC,CASSPYMGGPGGQETQYF
TRBJ2-7,TRBV7-9,.,TRBD2,TGTGCCAGCAGCGGAAGTAGCGGGAGGGTGTACGAGCAGTACTTC,CASSGSSGRVYEQYF
TRBJ2-7,TRBV30,.,TRBD2,TGTGCCTGGACGGGACTAGCGAGTACTTACGAGCAGTACTTC,CAWTGLASTYEQYF